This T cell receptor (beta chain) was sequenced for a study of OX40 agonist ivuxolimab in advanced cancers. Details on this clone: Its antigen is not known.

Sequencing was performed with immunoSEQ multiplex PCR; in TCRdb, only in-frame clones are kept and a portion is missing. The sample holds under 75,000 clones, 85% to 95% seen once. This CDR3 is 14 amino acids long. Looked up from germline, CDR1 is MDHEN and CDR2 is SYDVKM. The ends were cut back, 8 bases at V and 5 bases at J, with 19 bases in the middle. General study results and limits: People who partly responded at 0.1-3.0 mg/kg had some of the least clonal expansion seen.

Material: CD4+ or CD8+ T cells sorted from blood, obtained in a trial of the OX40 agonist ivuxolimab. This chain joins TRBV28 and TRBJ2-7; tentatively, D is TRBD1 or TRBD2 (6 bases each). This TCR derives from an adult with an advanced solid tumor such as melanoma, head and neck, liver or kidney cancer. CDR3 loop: CASLARGRANEQYF. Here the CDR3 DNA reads TGTGCCAGCCTTGCCCGGGGGCGCGCGAACGAGCAGTACTTC. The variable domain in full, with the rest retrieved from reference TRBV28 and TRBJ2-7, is DVKVTQSSRYLVKRTGEKVFLECVQDMDHENMFWYRQDPGLGLRLIYFSYDVKMKEKGDIPEGYSVSREKKERFSLILESASTNQTSMYLCASLARGRANEQYFGPGTRLTVT.